Listed here is a single TCR beta chain. This record belongs to a study of blood T cell repertoires in COVID-19. Whole-study context: The United States, Italy and Spain were the sources of the acute and convalescent COVID-19 samples.

Clinical histories supplied by participants themselves formed the basis of cohort assignment. The germline V gene encodes CDR1 MGHRA and CDR2 YSYEKL. The CDR3 sequence is 14 residues long. V was trimmed by 2 bases and J by 3 bases, leaving 8 bases between them. Study processing details: Reference gene primers were amplified, and this amplification served to estimate nucleated cell counts. The table came from immunoSEQ multiplex PCR; TCRdb's copy has only in-frame clones and leaves some out. The V and J calls and the clone size are those of that table, but D and trimming were determined from the DNA. Found here are tens of thousands of clones, 75% to 90% of them singletons; the top ten hold around 1.2%.

The chain has TRBV4-1 and TRBJ2-1; tentative D call: TRBD2 (6 bases). This sequence was found in a woman aged 50 to 65 with acute COVID-19. Sequencing input: PBMCs or T cells enriched from blood (not recorded which). CDR3 loop: CASSQLADYNEQFF. CDR3 DNA: TGCGCCAGCAGCCAATTAGCGGACTACAATGAGCAGTTCTTC.